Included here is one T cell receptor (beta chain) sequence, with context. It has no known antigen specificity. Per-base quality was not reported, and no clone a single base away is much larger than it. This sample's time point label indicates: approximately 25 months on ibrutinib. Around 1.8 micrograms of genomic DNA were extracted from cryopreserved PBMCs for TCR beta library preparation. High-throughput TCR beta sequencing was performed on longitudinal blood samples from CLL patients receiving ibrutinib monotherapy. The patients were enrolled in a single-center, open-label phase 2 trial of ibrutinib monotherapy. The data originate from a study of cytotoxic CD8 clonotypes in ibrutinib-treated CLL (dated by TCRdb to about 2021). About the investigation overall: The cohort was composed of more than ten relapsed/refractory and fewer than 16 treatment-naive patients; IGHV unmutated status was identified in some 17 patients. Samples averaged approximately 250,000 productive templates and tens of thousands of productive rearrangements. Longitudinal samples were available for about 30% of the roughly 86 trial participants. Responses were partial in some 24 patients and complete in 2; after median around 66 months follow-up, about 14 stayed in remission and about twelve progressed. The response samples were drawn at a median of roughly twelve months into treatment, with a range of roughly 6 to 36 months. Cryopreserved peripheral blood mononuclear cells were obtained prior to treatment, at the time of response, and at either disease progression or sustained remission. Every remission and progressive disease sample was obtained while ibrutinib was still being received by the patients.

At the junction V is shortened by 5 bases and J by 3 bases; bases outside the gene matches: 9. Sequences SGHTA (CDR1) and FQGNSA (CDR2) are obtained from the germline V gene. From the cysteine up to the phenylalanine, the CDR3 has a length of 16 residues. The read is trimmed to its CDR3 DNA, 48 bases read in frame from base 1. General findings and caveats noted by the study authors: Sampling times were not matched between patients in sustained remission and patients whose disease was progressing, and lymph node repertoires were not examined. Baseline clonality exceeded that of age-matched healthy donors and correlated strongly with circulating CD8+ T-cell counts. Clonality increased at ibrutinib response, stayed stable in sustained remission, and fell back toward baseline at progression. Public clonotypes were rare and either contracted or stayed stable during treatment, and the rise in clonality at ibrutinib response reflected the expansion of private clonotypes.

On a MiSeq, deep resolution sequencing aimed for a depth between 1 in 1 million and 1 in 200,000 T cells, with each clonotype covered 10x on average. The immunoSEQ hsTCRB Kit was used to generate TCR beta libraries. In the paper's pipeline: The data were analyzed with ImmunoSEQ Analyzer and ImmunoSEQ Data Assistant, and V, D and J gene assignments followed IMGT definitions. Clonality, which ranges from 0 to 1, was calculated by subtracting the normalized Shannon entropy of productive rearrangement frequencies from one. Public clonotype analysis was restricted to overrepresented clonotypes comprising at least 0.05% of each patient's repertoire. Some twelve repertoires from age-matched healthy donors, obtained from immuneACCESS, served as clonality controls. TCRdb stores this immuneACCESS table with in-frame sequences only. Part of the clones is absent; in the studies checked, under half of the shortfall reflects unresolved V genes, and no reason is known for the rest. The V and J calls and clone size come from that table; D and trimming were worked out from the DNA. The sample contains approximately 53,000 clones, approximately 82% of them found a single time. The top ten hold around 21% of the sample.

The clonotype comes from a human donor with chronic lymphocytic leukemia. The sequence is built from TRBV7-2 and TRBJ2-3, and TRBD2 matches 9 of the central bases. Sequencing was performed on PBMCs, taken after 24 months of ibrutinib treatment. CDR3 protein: CASSPPRAGGTDTQYF. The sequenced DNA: TGTGCCAGCAGCCCTCCTAGAGCGGGAGGAACAGATACGCAGTATTTT.